Presented here are 4 T cell receptor beta chains from one specimen sequenced in a study of response to subunit inactivated influenza vaccine. TCRdb itself ran the RT-PCR reads through MiXCR, one entry per CDR3 protein. Of 450,000 to 600,000 distinct CDR3 sequences in the sample, about 7.6% are singletons; the top ten hold 10% to 15%. Material: PBMCs from blood, obtained 23 to 25 months after vaccination. These receptor sequences come from a man between 50 and 75 years old who received an inactivated influenza vaccine.

Many counts were recorded for this clonotype. The chain uses TRBV7-9 and TRBJ1-1; the D is unclear. This CDR3 has 14 amino acids. Germline V gene sequence: CDR1 SEHNR, CDR2 FQNEAQ (reference sequence). Deletions cut 5 bases from V and 6 bases from J, with 16 bases between. The CDR3 protein is CASSPAGRVSEAFF. As DNA, the CDR3 is TGTGCCAGCAGCCCCGCGGGGAGGGTTTCTGAAGCTTTCTTT.

The rearrangement links TRBV4-2 to TRBJ2-5; TRBD2 matches at 13 bases. Germline CDR1 and CDR2: LGHNA and YNFKEQ. The J segment lost 4 bases and the V segment lost 4 bases, leaving 12 bases of the junction unmatched. This CDR3 is 18 amino acids long. The CDR3 loop is CASSPRSGLAGEGETQYF. In DNA, the CDR3 is TGTGCCAGCAGCCCACGGTCCGGACTAGCGGGAGAAGGAGAGACCCAGTACTTC.

In the case of this clonotype: This may arise from a read error, as a much more abundant clone is one base away. V usage is TRBV29-1 and J usage is TRBJ2-3; TRBD2 matches 8 bases. Trimming removed 6 bases from V and 1 base from J; junction bases left unmatched: 3. Germline V lookup: CDR1 SQVTM, CDR2 ANQGSEA. The CDR3 is made up of 13 amino acids. CDR3 sequence (DNA): TGCAGCGTCTACGGGAGGGGCACAGATACGCAGTATTTT. Translating gives CSVYGRGTDTQYF.

This clonotype was seen many times. The chain has TRBV12-3 or TRBV12-4 and TRBJ2-5; D tentatively fits TRBD1 or TRBD2 (7 bases each). Trimming took off 6 bases at V and 2 bases at J, with 16 bases between the two ends. There are 15 residues in the CDR3. This CDR3 reads CASRTGQREQETQYF. For the CDR3, the DNA is TGTGCCAGCAGAACGGGACAGCGGGAACAAGAGACCCAGTACTTC.